This TCR beta chain was found in a study of blood T cell repertoires in COVID-19. Across the study: Sites in the United States, Italy and Spain provided acute and convalescent COVID-19 samples. The analysed material was cDNA or gDNA that came from T cells, B-cell-depleted T cells, or PBMCs.

Trimming pared 2 bases from V and 1 base from J, leaving 12 bases between. The CDR3 has 15 amino acids. CDR1 is KGHSH, CDR2 LQKENI, per germline. The repertoire was sequenced with immunoSEQ multiplex PCR; TCRdb's copy has only in-frame clones and lacks some. This sample has a few hundred thousand clones; 87% occur once, and the top ten carry approximately 2.2%. The gene calls are TRBV18 and TRBJ2-7; D is ambiguous. This TCR was sampled from a woman between 45 and 65 years old with acute or convalescent COVID-19. The sample consisted of peripheral blood. CDR3 bases: TGTGCCAGCTCACCAGTGATGGCGGATTCCTACGAGCAGTACTTC. This sequence encodes CASSPVMADSYEQYF.